This is a list of T cell receptor beta chains from one sample in a study of lymphopenia after photon versus proton radiotherapy. Only in-frame clones appear in the TCRdb table, and some are missing; sequencing was by immunoSEQ multiplex PCR. The top ten hold about 29% of the sample, which has about 53,000 clones, around 88% seen once. The material sequenced was peripheral blood, taken from a patient treated with photon-based radiotherapy. Source of these receptors: a man aged 50 to 59 with gastric cancer. Both conserved end residues are part of each CDR3. Each record gives: V gene, clone size, J gene, D gene, CDR3 protein, CDR3 DNA. A D gene is named only where the DNA matches it firmly. The size of a clone is reported for some rows only, either as once, few or many, or as a class for expanded clones.

v_call: TRBV19; clone_size: NA; j_call: TRBJ2-5; d_call: TRBD1; cdr3_aa: CASSMRGQDNQYF; cdr3_nt: TGTGCCAGTAGTATGCGGGGACAGGACAACCAGTACTTC
v_call: TRBV6-5; clone_size: NA; j_call: TRBJ2-1; d_call: TRBD2; cdr3_aa: CASTRAGGWFF; cdr3_nt: TGTGCCAGCACAAGGGCGGGAGGGTGGTTCTTC
v_call: TRBV5-1; clone_size: NA; j_call: TRBJ1-2; d_call: TRBD1; cdr3_aa: CASSSYRDRIPYGYTF; cdr3_nt: TGCGCCAGCAGCTCCTACCGGGACAGGATACCCTATGGCTACACCTTC
v_call: TRBV15; clone_size: NA; j_call: TRBJ2-1; d_call: NA; cdr3_aa: CATSRGPTVQFF; cdr3_nt: TGTGCCACCAGCAGAGGGCCGACAGTGCAGTTCTTC
v_call: TRBV28; clone_size: NA; j_call: TRBJ1-2; d_call: NA; cdr3_aa: CASTQGGYGYTF; cdr3_nt: TGTGCCAGCACCCAAGGAGGCTATGGCTACACCTTC
v_call: TRBV7-2; clone_size: once; j_call: TRBJ2-7; d_call: TRBD1; cdr3_aa: CASSLRQGEQYF; cdr3_nt: TGTGCCAGCAGCTTGAGACAGGGCGAGCAGTACTTC
v_call: TRBV27; clone_size: NA; j_call: TRBJ1-2; d_call: NA; cdr3_aa: CASSLSPQGSNYGYTF; cdr3_nt: TGTGCCAGCAGTTTATCCCCACAGGGCTCTAACTATGGCTACACCTTC
v_call: TRBV10-2; clone_size: NA; j_call: TRBJ2-1; d_call: NA; cdr3_aa: CASREYEQFF; cdr3_nt: TGCGCCTCGAGAGAGTACGAGCAGTTCTTC
v_call: TRBV4-3; clone_size: NA; j_call: TRBJ2-5; d_call: NA; cdr3_aa: CASSQDLPSQTLGRMYQETQYF; cdr3_nt: TGCGCCAGCAGCCAAGATTTGCCCTCCCAGACCCTTGGCCGGATGTACCAAGAGACCCAGTACTTC
v_call: TRBV6-5; clone_size: NA; j_call: TRBJ2-7; d_call: NA; cdr3_aa: CASSSWAGTYEQYF; cdr3_nt: TGTGCCAGCAGTTCTTGGGCAGGAACCTACGAGCAGTACTTC
v_call: TRBV5-4; clone_size: NA; j_call: TRBJ2-3; d_call: NA; cdr3_aa: CASSLLPWGVGTDTQYF; cdr3_nt: TGTGCCAGCAGCTTATTACCCTGGGGCGTAGGCACAGATACGCAGTATTTT
v_call: TRBV19; clone_size: NA; j_call: TRBJ1-5; d_call: TRBD1; cdr3_aa: CASSTSGGRRQPQHF; cdr3_nt: TGTGCCAGTAGTACCTCAGGGGGCAGGAGGCAGCCCCAGCATTTT
v_call: TRBV21-1; clone_size: few; j_call: TRBJ1-5; d_call: NA; cdr3_aa: CASSKGRGHEPQHF; cdr3_nt: TGTGCCAGCAGCAAAGGTCGGGGACATGAGCCCCAGCATTTT
v_call: TRBV7-6; clone_size: NA; j_call: TRBJ2-7; d_call: TRBD1; cdr3_aa: CASSLAGTGGWRGSYEQYF; cdr3_nt: TGTGCCAGCAGCTTAGCTGGGACAGGGGGCTGGCGGGGTTCCTACGAGCAGTACTTC
v_call: TRBV4-1; clone_size: NA; j_call: TRBJ1-3; d_call: NA; cdr3_aa: CASSQDFRGSGNTIYF; cdr3_nt: TGCGCCAGCAGCCAAGATTTCAGGGGCTCTGGAAACACCATATATTTT
v_call: TRBV6-5; clone_size: once; j_call: TRBJ1-2; d_call: NA; cdr3_aa: CASSSLGGYGGYTF; cdr3_nt: TGTGCCAGCAGTTCCTTAGGGGGATACGGTGGCTACACCTTC
v_call: TRBV20-1; clone_size: few; j_call: TRBJ2-7; d_call: NA; cdr3_aa: CSAIGASANF; cdr3_nt: TGCAGTGCAATCGGAGCCTCCGCAAATTTC
v_call: TRBV19; clone_size: NA; j_call: TRBJ1-3; d_call: TRBD1; cdr3_aa: CASMGQESSGNTIYF; cdr3_nt: TGTGCCAGTATGGGACAGGAGAGCTCTGGAAACACCATATATTTT
v_call: TRBV10-1; clone_size: NA; j_call: TRBJ2-2; d_call: TRBD2; cdr3_aa: CASSESKLAGNTGELFF; cdr3_nt: TGCGCCAGCAGTGAGTCAAAGCTAGCGGGTAACACCGGGGAGCTGTTTTTT
v_call: TRBV11-2; clone_size: NA; j_call: TRBJ1-1; d_call: NA; cdr3_aa: CASSPAGLEAFF; cdr3_nt: TGTGCCAGCAGCCCAGCCGGGTTGGAAGCTTTCTTT
v_call: TRBV20-1; clone_size: NA; j_call: TRBJ2-3; d_call: NA; cdr3_aa: CSVGDTDTQYF; cdr3_nt: TGCAGTGTGGGGGACACAGATACGCAGTATTTT
v_call: TRBV28; clone_size: NA; j_call: TRBJ2-7; d_call: NA; cdr3_aa: CASTRDGYEQYF; cdr3_nt: TGTGCCAGCACCAGGGACGGCTACGAGCAGTACTTC
v_call: TRBV7-9; clone_size: NA; j_call: TRBJ2-3; d_call: TRBD2; cdr3_aa: CASSSPGTSGSRTDTQYF; cdr3_nt: TGTGCCAGCAGCTCCCCGGGGACTAGCGGGAGCAGAACAGATACGCAGTATTTT
v_call: TRBV29-1; clone_size: NA; j_call: TRBJ1-2; d_call: NA; cdr3_aa: CSVDPQEIGYTF; cdr3_nt: TGCAGCGTTGATCCGCAGGAAATTGGCTACACCTTC
v_call: TRBV5-6; clone_size: NA; j_call: TRBJ1-1; d_call: NA; cdr3_aa: CASSGGMNTEAFF; cdr3_nt: TGTGCCTCCTCCGGCGGGATGAACACTGAAGCTTTCTTT
v_call: TRBV9; clone_size: NA; j_call: TRBJ1-3; d_call: NA; cdr3_aa: CASSVGGGRGNTIYF; cdr3_nt: TGTGCCAGCAGCGTAGGAGGGGGGAGAGGAAACACCATATATTTT
v_call: TRBV27; clone_size: NA; j_call: TRBJ1-4; d_call: TRBD1; cdr3_aa: CASSSRQGPWANEKLFF; cdr3_nt: TGTGCCAGCAGTTCGAGACAGGGGCCATGGGCTAATGAAAAACTGTTTTTT
v_call: TRBV5-6; clone_size: NA; j_call: TRBJ2-7; d_call: NA; cdr3_aa: CASSFGTYEQYF; cdr3_nt: TGTGCCAGCAGCTTTGGAACCTACGAGCAGTACTTC
v_call: TRBV18; clone_size: NA; j_call: TRBJ1-1; d_call: TRBD1; cdr3_aa: CASSPMERGLENTEAFF; cdr3_nt: TGTGCCAGCTCACCAATGGAGAGGGGGCTGGAGAACACTGAAGCTTTCTTT
v_call: TRBV6-5; clone_size: NA; j_call: TRBJ1-2; d_call: NA; cdr3_aa: CASSYGSFYGYTF; cdr3_nt: TGTGCCAGCAGTTACGGATCCTTCTATGGCTACACCTTC
v_call: TRBV11-2; clone_size: NA; j_call: TRBJ2-7; d_call: NA; cdr3_aa: CASSLDRIYYEQYF; cdr3_nt: TGTGCCAGCAGCTTAGATCGGATATACTACGAGCAGTACTTC
v_call: TRBV5-1; clone_size: NA; j_call: TRBJ1-1; d_call: TRBD1; cdr3_aa: CASSLKPGQGNTEAFF; cdr3_nt: TGCGCCAGCAGCTTAAAACCGGGACAGGGGAACACTGAAGCTTTCTTT
v_call: TRBV15; clone_size: NA; j_call: TRBJ1-4; d_call: TRBD1; cdr3_aa: CATSQEPGQGLEKLFF; cdr3_nt: TGTGCCACCAGCCAGGAACCGGGACAGGGGTTGGAAAAACTGTTTTTT
v_call: TRBV5-1; clone_size: few; j_call: TRBJ1-1; d_call: NA; cdr3_aa: CASSLVVRENTEAFF; cdr3_nt: TGCGCCAGCAGCTTGGTTGTCAGGGAGAACACTGAAGCTTTCTTT
v_call: TRBV11-3; clone_size: NA; j_call: TRBJ2-2; d_call: NA; cdr3_aa: CASSLDTGELFF; cdr3_nt: TGTGCCAGCAGCTTGGACACCGGGGAGCTGTTTTTT
v_call: TRBV5-1; clone_size: NA; j_call: TRBJ2-2; d_call: TRBD2; cdr3_aa: CASSQTTGTTNTGELFF; cdr3_nt: TGCGCCAGCAGCCAAACGACTGGGACTACTAACACCGGGGAGCTGTTTTTT